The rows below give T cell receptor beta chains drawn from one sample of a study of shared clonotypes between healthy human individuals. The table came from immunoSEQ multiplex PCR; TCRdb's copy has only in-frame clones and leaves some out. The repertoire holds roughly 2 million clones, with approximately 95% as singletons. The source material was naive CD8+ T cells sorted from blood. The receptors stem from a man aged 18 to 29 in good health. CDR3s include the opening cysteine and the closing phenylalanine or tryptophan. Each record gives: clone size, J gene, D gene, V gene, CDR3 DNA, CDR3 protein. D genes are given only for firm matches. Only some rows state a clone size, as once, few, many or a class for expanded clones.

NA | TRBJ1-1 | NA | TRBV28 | TGTGCCAGCAGTTTCAGGGGTATAAGGAACACTGAAGCTTTCTTT | CASSFRGIRNTEAFF
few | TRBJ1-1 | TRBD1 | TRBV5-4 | TGTGCCAGCAGCCTAGGGGGCGCGAGGACTGAAGCTTTCTTT | CASSLGGARTEAFF
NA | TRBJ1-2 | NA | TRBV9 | TGTGCCAGCAGCGCCCTGAGAGATGACTATGGCTACACCTTC | CASSALRDDYGYTF
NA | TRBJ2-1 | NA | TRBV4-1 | TGCGCCAGCAGCCAAGCCGATCTCCGGGACATACTCTACAATGAGCAGTTCTTC | CASSQADLRDILYNEQFF
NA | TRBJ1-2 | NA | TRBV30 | TGTGCCTGGAGTAGGGAGTGGGCAGAGGGGAACTATGGCTACACCTTC | CAWSREWAEGNYGYTF
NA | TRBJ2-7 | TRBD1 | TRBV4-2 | TGTGCCAGCAGCCAGGCGGGACAGGGTAGTTACGAGCAGTACTTC | CASSQAGQGSYEQYF
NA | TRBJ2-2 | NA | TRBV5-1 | TGCGCCAGCAGCTTGGTGGGGAATGTAGGTGCCGGGGAGCTGTTTTTT | CASSLVGNVGAGELFF
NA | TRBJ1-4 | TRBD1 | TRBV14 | TGTGCCAGCAGCCAACAGGGGGCCTTTAATGAAAAACTGTTTTTT | CASSQQGAFNEKLFF
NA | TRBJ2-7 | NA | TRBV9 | TGTGCCAGCAGCGTTGGGTCAGGGACATCCCCGGGGGAGCAGTACTTC | CASSVGSGTSPGEQYF
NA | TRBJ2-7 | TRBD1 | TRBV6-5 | TGTGCCAGCAGTTATACAGGGGGAGTAGGCGAGCAGTACTTC | CASSYTGGVGEQYF
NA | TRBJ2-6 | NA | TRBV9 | TGTGCCAGCAGCGTCAGAGATGCCTACTCTGGGGCCAACGTCCTGACTTTC | CASSVRDAYSGANVLTF
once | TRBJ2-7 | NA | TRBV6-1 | TGTGCCAGCAGTGAAAGGGGAGCGACCGCCTACGAGCAGTACTTC | CASSERGATAYEQYF
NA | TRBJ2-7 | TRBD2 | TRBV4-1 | TGCGCCAGCAGCCATGGCGGGAGCTACTACGAGCAGTACTTC | CASSHGGSYYEQYF
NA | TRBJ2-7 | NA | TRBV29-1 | TGCAGCGTTGCCCGACAGGCCACCTGGGACGAGCAGTACTTC | CSVARQATWDEQYF
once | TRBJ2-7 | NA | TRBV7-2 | TGTGCCAGTCAGCGGTACTACGAGCAGTACTTC | CASQRYYEQYF
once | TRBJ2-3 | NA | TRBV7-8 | TGTGCCAGCAGCTTAGCGCTCCCAGATACGCAGTATTTT | CASSLALPDTQYF
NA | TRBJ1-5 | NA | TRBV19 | TGTGCCAGTAGTATAGATCTCGGGGCGGCCAATCAGCCCCAGCATTTT | CASSIDLGAANQPQHF
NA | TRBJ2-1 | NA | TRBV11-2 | TGTGCCAGCAGCTTTGGTAATCGGATTGAGCAGTTCTTC | CASSFGNRIEQFF
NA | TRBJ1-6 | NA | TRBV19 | TGTGCCAGTAGTATAGATTACCTTTCACCCCTCCACTTT | CASSIDYLSPLHF
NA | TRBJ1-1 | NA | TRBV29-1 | TGCAGCGTCCTTGACAACACTGAAGCTTTCTTT | CSVLDNTEAFF
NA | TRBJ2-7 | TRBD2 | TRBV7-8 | TGTGCCAGCAGCGGAGGGACTAGCGGGCCTTACGAGCAGTACTTC | CASSGGTSGPYEQYF
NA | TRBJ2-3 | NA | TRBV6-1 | TGTGCCACCTGGTGGGTTAGCACAGATACGCAGTATTTT | CATWWVSTDTQYF
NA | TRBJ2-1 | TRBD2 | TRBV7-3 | TGTGCCAGCAGCTTCCTAGCGGGGGGGCCCAATGAGCAGTTCTTC | CASSFLAGGPNEQFF
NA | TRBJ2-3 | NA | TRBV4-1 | TGCGCCAGCAGCATGACGAGGGGTAATGCAGATACGCAGTATTTT | CASSMTRGNADTQYF
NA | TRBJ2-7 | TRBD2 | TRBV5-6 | TGTGCCAGCAGCTTGGCGGGAGGATCCTACGAGCAGTACTTC | CASSLAGGSYEQYF
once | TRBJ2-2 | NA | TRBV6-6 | TGTGCCAGCAGTTACCTCATCCTAGGAACCGGGGAGCTGTTTTTT | CASSYLILGTGELFF
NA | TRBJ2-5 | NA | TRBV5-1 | TGCGCCAGCAGGGGAGGCCAAGAGACCCAGTACTTC | CASRGGQETQYF
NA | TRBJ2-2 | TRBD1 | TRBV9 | TGTGCCAGCAGCGTAGATGGGACAGGGTATCCCGGGGAGCTGTTTTTT | CASSVDGTGYPGELFF
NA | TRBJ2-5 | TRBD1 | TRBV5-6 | TGTGCCAGCAGCTTCGACAGGGGAGAGACCCAGTACTTC | CASSFDRGETQYF
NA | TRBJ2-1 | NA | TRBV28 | TGTGCCAGCAGTTCCGGGAACGACAATGAGCAGTTCTTC | CASSSGNDNEQFF
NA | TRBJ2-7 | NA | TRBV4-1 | TGCGCCAGCAGCCAAGAAGTATCGACAGTCAGCTCGGTGCAGTACTTC | CASSQEVSTVSSVQYF
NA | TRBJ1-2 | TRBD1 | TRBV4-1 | TGCGCCAGCAGCCAAATTGGACAGGGGCATGGCTACACCTTC | CASSQIGQGHGYTF
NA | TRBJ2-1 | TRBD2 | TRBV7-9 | TGTGCCAGCAGCTTACTCCTAGCGGCATACAATGAGCAGTTCTTC | CASSLLLAAYNEQFF
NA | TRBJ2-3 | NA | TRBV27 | TGTGCCAGCAGTTTGCCAGGGGTCACAGATACGCAGTATTTT | CASSLPGVTDTQYF
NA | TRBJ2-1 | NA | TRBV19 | TGTGCCAGTAGCGAGGTGGGAGTCGGCGTCGGCAATGAGCAGTTCTTC | CASSEVGVGVGNEQFF
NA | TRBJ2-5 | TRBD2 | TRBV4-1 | TGCGCCAGCAGCCAATCTAGCGGGAGAGGAGAGACCCAGTACTTC | CASSQSSGRGETQYF
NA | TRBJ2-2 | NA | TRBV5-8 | TGTGCCAGCAGCCTGGGTCCCGGCGCCGGGGAGCTGTTTTTT | CASSLGPGAGELFF
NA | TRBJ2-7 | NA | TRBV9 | TGTGCCAGCAGCGTAGGAGGGGAATCCTACGAGCAGTACTTC | CASSVGGESYEQYF
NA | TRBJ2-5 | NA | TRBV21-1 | TGTGCCAGGGAGACAGGGGGGCAAGAGACCCAGTACTTC | CARETGGQETQYF
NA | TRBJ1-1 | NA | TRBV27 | TGTGCCAGCAGTTTAATGGGCGAGTTGAAAACTGAAGCTTTCTTT | CASSLMGELKTEAFF
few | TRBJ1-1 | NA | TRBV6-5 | TGTGCCAGCAGTTACTCACTGAACACTGAAGCTTTCTTT | CASSYSLNTEAFF
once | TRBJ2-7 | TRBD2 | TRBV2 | TGTGCCAGCAGTGAAGCGGGGGGGTATCCGGGACTACCCTACGCAGAGCAGTACTTC | CASSEAGGYPGLPYAEQYF
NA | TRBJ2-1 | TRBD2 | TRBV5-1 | TGCGCCAGCAGCAAGCGGGAGGCGGTATACAATGAGCAGTTCTTC | CASSKREAVYNEQFF
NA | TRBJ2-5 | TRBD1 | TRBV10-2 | TGCGCCAGCCGCACCCAGACAGGGGCAATAGAGACCCAGTACTTC | CASRTQTGAIETQYF